The clone carrying this T cell receptor beta chain was seen repeatedly, ten times or more. What it binds is unknown. The data belong to a study of CD8 T cells in ankylosing spondylitis. This CDR3 spans 14 amino acids. Looked up from germline, CDR1 is MNHEY and CDR2 is SMNVEV (reference sequence). The V gene lost 0 bases and the J gene lost 2 bases, with 8 bases spanning the gap. TCRdb re-called the 5' RACE reads with MiXCR, one entry per CDR3 protein. The sample includes fewer than 250,000 distinct CDR3 sequences, roughly 25% seen only once; the top ten take more than 6.5%. Study-level results: Typical of ankylosing spondylitis blood, it appeared, was a TCR beta motif of eight highly homologous variants.

The sequence derives from a male donor with ankylosing spondylitis or in good health (not recorded which). The rearrangement uses TRBV27 and TRBJ2-7; the D is unclear. The sequenced sample consisted of blood, either unsorted or a sorted T cell fraction (not recorded which). As DNA, the CDR3 is TGTGCCAGCAGTTTATCGTTCCTAGCCTACGAGCAGTACTTC. This encodes CASSLSFLAYEQYF.